Each of the 25 T cell receptor beta chains below was sequenced from the same sample in a study of blood T cell repertoires in COVID-19. TCRdb's table, derived via immunoSEQ multiplex PCR, lists solely in-frame clones and lacks some. The table shows more than 250,000 clones, with about 88% occurring only once. The source material was peripheral blood. The receptors here all came from a man aged 18 to 35 with active or convalescent COVID-19.

Ten or more counts support this clone. The chain is built from TRBV5-1 and TRBJ1-5, with D hard to call. The CDR3 covers 15 residues. Germline lookup yields CDR1 SGHRS and CDR2 YFSETQ. V was trimmed by 4 bases and J by 8 bases, leaving 19 bases between them. CDR3 protein: CASSVGLLHGEPQHF. The DNA for the CDR3 is TGCGCCAGCAGCGTGGGCCTCCTCCACGGGGAGCCCCAGCATTTT.

V is TRBV29-1 and J is TRBJ1-2, with D maybe TRBD1 (5 bases). Germline CDR1 reads SQVTM; CDR2 reads ANQGSEA. The CDR3 runs 14 residues. V lost 3 bases and J 0 bases, leaving 11 bases between the germline ends. The CDR3 sequence is CSVDKGASNYGYTF. The CDR3 DNA is TGCAGCGTTGACAAAGGGGCCTCTAACTATGGCTACACCTTC.

V is TRBV2 and J is TRBJ2-6, with a possible D match to TRBD1 (6 bases). Per germline, CDR1 SNHLY and CDR2 FYNNEI. This CDR3 has 16 amino acids. The V end was cut by 6 bases, the J end by 1 base, with 13 bases between. CDR3 DNA: TGTGCCAGCAGGTCTACAGGGTTGTCTGGGGCCAACGTCCTGACTTTC. It specifies CASRSTGLSGANVLTF.

This chain uses TRBV4-2 with TRBJ2-5; tentatively, D is TRBD2 (5 bases). The germline gives CDR1 LGHNA, CDR2 YNFKEQ. The CDR3 has 18 amino acids. V lost 1 base, J lost 7 bases, and 25 bases lay in between. In DNA form, the CDR3 reads TGTGCCAGCAGCCAAGGATCGGGTGGAGGCCCCTTGGAGAGGACCCAGTACTTC. It is translated as CASSQGSGGGPLERTQYF.

The genes are TRBV7-2 and TRBJ2-3; TRBD1 matches 8 bases. Unmatched junction bases numbered 11, after V lost 5 bases and J lost 7 bases. The CDR3 loop spans 15 amino acids. Germline lookup yields CDR1 SGHTA and CDR2 FQGNSA. DNA for the CDR3: TGTGCCAGCAGCGTCACCTTGAGGGACAGGAATACGCAGTATTTT. Protein product: CASSVTLRDRNTQYF.

The genes are TRBV9 and TRBJ1-6; maybe TRBD1 (5 bases). The CDR3 consists of 13 residues. Germline lookup yields CDR1 SGDLS and CDR2 YYNGEE. With 4 bases removed from V and 10 bases from J, the gap between germline ends came to 12 bases. CDR3 coding DNA: TGTGCCAGCAGCTTGGGGGGGGGATCACCCCTCCACTTT. Translating it yields CASSLGGGSPLHF. The whole variable domain, filled in from reference TRBV9 and TRBJ1-6, reads DSGVTQTPKHLITATGQRVTLRCSPRSGDLSVYWYQQSLDQGLQFLIQYYNGEERAKGNILERFSAQQFPDLHSELNLSSLELGDSALYFCASSLGGGSPLHFGNGTRLTVT.

The V gene is TRBV19, the J gene TRBJ2-1; 9 bases agree with TRBD2. CDR3 length equals 20 residues. Germline CDR1 LNHDA, CDR2 SQIVND (reference sequence). With V trimmed by 4 bases and J by 0 bases, 16 bases remained unmatched. The DNA for the CDR3 is TGTGCCAGTAGTACGCCCTCGCGGGGCGGGGGGGCAAGCTCCTACAATGAGCAGTTCTTC. Encoded protein: CASSTPSRGGGASSYNEQFF.

V usage is TRBV27 and J usage is TRBJ2-3; 12 bases align to TRBD1. With 5 bases clipped from V and 6 bases from J, the junction kept 6 bases outside the gene matches. Germline V gene data show CDR1 as MNHEY and CDR2 as SMNVEV (reference sequence). The CDR3 has 15 amino acids. CDR3 residues: CASSTGTGGGDTQYF. For the CDR3, the DNA is TGTGCCAGCAGTACCGGGACAGGGGGCGGTGATACGCAGTATTTT.

The rearrangement links TRBV29-1 to TRBJ2-5; a weak D match, TRBD2 (5 bases). The CDR3 consists of 10 residues. Germline V lookup: CDR1 SQVTM, CDR2 ANQGSEA. The V and J ends lost 7 bases and 6 bases respectively, with 9 bases between them. CDR3 DNA: TGCAGCGGACTAAGGAAGACCCAGTACTTC. This translates into CSGLRKTQYF.

This clone was detected only once. The V call is TRBV18, the J call TRBJ2-5, with 11 bases that match TRBD2. This CDR3 spans 16 amino acids. Trimming took 3 bases from V and 2 from J; bases not matched to a gene: 5. CDR1 is KGHSH and CDR2 is LQKENI in the germline V gene. Here the CDR3 reads CASSPLAGGGQETQYF. In DNA form, the CDR3 reads TGTGCCAGCTCACCCCTAGCGGGGGGTGGGCAAGAGACCCAGTACTTC.

The rearrangement uses TRBV12-1 and TRBJ2-1; TRBD2 is the table's D call and was not checked against the DNA. TRBV12-1 is a pseudogene segment. This CDR3 has 17 residues. CDR3 in DNA: TGTGCCAGCAGCTTAACCGGGACTAGCGGGAGCGCTTCCGAGCAGTTCTTC. This translates into CASSLTGTSGSASEQFF.

This clone was seen a single time. The chain carries TRBV6-5 and TRBJ1-5, with 7 bases that match TRBD1. Trimming at V came to 5 bases and at J to 1 base, leaving 5 bases not matched to a gene. The CDR3 length is 15 residues. Germline V gene lookup returns CDR1 MNHEY and CDR2 SVGAGI. CDR3 nucleotide sequence: TGTGCCAGCAGTAACAGGGGAGCGAGCAATCAGCCCCAGCATTTT. This codes for CASSNRGASNQPQHF.

This clone was observed once. The chain has TRBV6-5 and TRBJ2-3; 7 bases are a match to TRBD1. Germline loops: CDR1 MNHEY, CDR2 SVGAGI. The CDR3 is made up of 16 amino acids. The ends lost 2 bases at V and 2 bases at J; junction bases unmatched: 7. CDR3 residues: CASSYNGDRFTDTQYF. The CDR3 DNA is TGTGCCAGCAGTTACAATGGGGACAGATTCACAGATACGCAGTATTTT.

The chain joins TRBV10-3 to TRBJ1-5; TRBD1 matches at 9 bases. The CDR3 is 18 residues long. Germline V lookup: CDR1 ENHRY, CDR2 SYGVKD. V was clipped by 5 bases and J by 5 bases; unmatched bases: 16. CDR3 region: CAISPSSPGQGNHQPQHF. CDR3 bases: TGTGCCATCAGTCCTTCGAGCCCGGGACAGGGAAACCATCAGCCCCAGCATTTT.

The rearrangement uses TRBV18 and TRBJ2-3; 9 nucleotides match TRBD2. The length of the CDR3 is 17 residues. Germline assignment: CDR1 KGHSH and CDR2 LQKENI. J gave up 4 bases and V 6 bases, and 14 bases lay outside the gene matches. CDR3: CASSSRGSGSGADTQYF. The CDR3 bases are TGTGCCAGCTCCTCCCGTGGTAGCGGGAGTGGGGCAGATACGCAGTATTTT.

This sequence joins TRBV6-5 and TRBJ2-3; 9 bases agree with TRBD1. Germline CDR1 reads MNHEY; CDR2 reads SVGAGI. V was pared by 2 bases and J by 2 bases, with 2 bases of the junction left unmatched. The CDR3 runs 15 residues. CDR3 bases: TGTGCCAGCAGTTACGACAGGGGGAACACAGATACGCAGTATTTT. Translating gives CASSYDRGNTDTQYF.

This sequence joins TRBV5-4 and TRBJ2-5, with TRBD2 identical over 9 bases. V lost 0 bases, J lost 4 bases, and 10 bases stayed unmatched. From germline, CDR1 is SGHNT and CDR2 YYREEE (reference sequence). The CDR3 sequence is 17 residues long. CDR3 in amino acids: CASSLGIGAGGRETQYF. As DNA, the CDR3 is TGTGCCAGCAGCTTGGGAATCGGGGCGGGGGGGCGAGAGACCCAGTACTTC. Using reference TRBV5-4 and TRBJ2-5 for the parts outside the CDR3, the full variable domain is ETGVTQSPTHLIKTRGQQVTLRCSSQSGHNTVSWYQQALGQGPQFIFQYYREEENGRGNFPPRFSGLQFPNYSSELNVNALELDDSALYLCASSLGIGAGGRETQYFGPGTRLLVL.

V usage is TRBV5-6 and J usage is TRBJ1-1; TRBD1 might be the D (5 bases). The CDR3 is made up of 13 amino acids. The V gene's germline CDR1 is SGHDT and CDR2 YYEEEE. Trimming stripped 4 bases from V and 4 bases from J, with 11 bases between. CDR3 in amino acids: CASSPPRVTEAFF. As DNA, the CDR3 is TGTGCCAGCAGCCCTCCCAGGGTCACTGAAGCTTTCTTT.

CDR3 nucleotide sequence: TGTGCCAGCAACCTCAGGGGATCCCAAAACGAGCAGTACTTC. Residues: CASNLRGSQNEQYF. This chain connects TRBV6-5 to TRBJ2-7; D is perhaps TRBD1 (6 bases). Germline-derived CDR1 and CDR2 are MNHEY and SVGAGI. The V end was cut by 7 bases, the J end by 5 bases, with 18 bases between. The CDR3 runs 14 residues.

The chain employs TRBV5-6 and TRBJ2-7, with a tentative D call TRBD2 (5 bases). V lost 4 bases, J lost 5 bases, and 13 bases lay in between. Per the germline V gene, CDR1 is SGHDT and CDR2 is YYEEEE. This CDR3 contains 13 residues. CDR3 nucleotides: TGTGCCAGCAGCCCCCGGGGAGATCACGAGCAGTACTTC. Translation gives CASSPRGDHEQYF.

The chain carries TRBV5-1 and TRBJ2-7, with 8 bases identical to TRBD1. The germline CDR1 and CDR2 sequences are SGHRS and YFSETQ. The CDR3 totals 15 residues. J lost 3 bases, V lost 0 bases, and 5 bases had no gene match. CDR3 bases: TGCGCCAGCAGCTTGGCCGACAGGGGTGGCTACGAGCAGTACTTC. Encoded protein: CASSLADRGGYEQYF.

The chain combines TRBV9 with TRBJ1-1; D remains ambiguous. The CDR3 is 15 amino acids. Germline V lookup: CDR1 SGDLS, CDR2 YYNGEE. Deletions cut 0 bases from V and 0 bases from J, with 9 bases between. CDR3 sequence: CASSVEPRLNTEAFF. The CDR3 bases are TGTGCCAGCAGCGTAGAACCCAGATTGAACACTGAAGCTTTCTTT.

This clone has only a few counts. This chain links TRBV9 with TRBJ1-3; perhaps TRBD1 as D (6 bases). CDR1 and CDR2 from the germline V gene are SGDLS and YYNGEE. With 4 bases removed from V and 5 bases from J, the gap between germline ends came to 10 bases. This CDR3 is 13 amino acids long. CDR3: CASSPQGRNTIYF. Written as DNA, the CDR3 is TGTGCCAGCAGCCCCCAGGGGCGAAACACCATATATTTT.

The V gene is TRBV5-4, the J gene TRBJ2-3, with 7 positions matching TRBD2. The germline CDR1 and CDR2 sequences are SGHNT and YYREEE (reference sequence). The CDR3 covers 14 residues. The V gene end was trimmed by 6 bases and the J gene end by 2 bases; junction bases not matched to a gene: 6. In DNA form, the CDR3 reads TGTGCCAGCACAAGCGGGATCTTCACAGATACGCAGTATTTT. This encodes CASTSGIFTDTQYF.

This chain uses TRBV6-5 with TRBJ1-4, with 8 bases matching TRBD1. Trimming removed 6 bases from V and 14 bases from J; junction bases left unmatched: 5. CDR1 and CDR2 (germline): MNHEY, SVGAGI. The CDR3 loop spans 11 amino acids. The CDR3 nucleotides read TGTGCCAGCAGAAGTCGACAGGGGCTGTTTTTT. It codes for CASRSRQGLFF.